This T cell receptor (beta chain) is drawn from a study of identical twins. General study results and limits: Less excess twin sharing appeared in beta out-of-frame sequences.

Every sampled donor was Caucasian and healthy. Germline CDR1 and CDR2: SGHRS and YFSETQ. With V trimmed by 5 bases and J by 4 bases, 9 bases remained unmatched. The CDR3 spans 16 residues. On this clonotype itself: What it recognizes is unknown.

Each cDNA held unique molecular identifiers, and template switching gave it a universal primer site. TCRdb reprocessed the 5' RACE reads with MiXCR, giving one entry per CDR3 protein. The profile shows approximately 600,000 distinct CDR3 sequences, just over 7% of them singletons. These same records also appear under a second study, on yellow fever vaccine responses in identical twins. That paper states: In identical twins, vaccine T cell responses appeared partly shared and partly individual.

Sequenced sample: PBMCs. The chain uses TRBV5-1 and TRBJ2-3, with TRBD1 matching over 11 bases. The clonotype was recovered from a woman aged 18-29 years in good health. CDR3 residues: CASSRTGGAVADTQYF. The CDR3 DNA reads TGCGCCAGCAGTCGGACAGGGGGCGCCGTCGCAGATACGCAGTATTTT.